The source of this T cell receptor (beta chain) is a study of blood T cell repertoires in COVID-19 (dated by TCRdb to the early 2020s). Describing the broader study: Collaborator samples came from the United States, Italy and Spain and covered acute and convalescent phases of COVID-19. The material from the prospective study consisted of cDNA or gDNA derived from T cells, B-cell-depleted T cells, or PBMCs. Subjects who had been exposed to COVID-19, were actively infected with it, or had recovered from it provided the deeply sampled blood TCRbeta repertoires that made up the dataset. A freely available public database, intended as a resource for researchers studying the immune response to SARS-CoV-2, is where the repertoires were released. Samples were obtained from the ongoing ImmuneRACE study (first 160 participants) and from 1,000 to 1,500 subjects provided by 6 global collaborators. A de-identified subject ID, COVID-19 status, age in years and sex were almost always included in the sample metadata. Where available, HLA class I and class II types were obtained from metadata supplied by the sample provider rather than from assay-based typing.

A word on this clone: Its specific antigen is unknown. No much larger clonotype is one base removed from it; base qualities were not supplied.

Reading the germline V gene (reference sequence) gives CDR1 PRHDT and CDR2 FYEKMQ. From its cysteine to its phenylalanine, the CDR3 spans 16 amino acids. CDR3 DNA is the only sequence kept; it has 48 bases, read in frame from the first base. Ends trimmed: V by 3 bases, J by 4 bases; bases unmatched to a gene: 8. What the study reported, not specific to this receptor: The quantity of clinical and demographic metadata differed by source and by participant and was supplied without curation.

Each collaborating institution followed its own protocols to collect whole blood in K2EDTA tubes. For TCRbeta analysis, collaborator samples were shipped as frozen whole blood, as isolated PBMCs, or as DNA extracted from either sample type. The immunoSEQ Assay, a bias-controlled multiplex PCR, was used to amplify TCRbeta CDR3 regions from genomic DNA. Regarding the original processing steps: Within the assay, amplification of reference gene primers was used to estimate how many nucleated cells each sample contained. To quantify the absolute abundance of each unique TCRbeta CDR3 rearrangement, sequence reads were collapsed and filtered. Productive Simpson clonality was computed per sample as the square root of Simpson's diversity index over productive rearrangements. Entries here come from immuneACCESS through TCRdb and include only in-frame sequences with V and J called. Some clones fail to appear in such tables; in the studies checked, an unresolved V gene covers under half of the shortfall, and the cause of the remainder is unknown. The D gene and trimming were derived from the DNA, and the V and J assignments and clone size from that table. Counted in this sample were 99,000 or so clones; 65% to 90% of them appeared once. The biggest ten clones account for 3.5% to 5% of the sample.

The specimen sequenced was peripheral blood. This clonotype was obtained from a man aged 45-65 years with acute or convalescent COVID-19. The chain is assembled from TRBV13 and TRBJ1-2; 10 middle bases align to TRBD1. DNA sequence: TGTGCCAGCAGCTTTCGGGACAGGGGAGATGGCTATGGCTACACCTTC. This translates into CASSFRDRGDGYGYTF.